A single sample gave rise to the 7 T cell receptor beta chains below, sequenced in a study of monozygotic twins with inflammatory bowel disease. TCRdb reanalyzed the 5' RACE reads, giving one entry per CDR3 protein sequence and no DNA. Across 190,000 or so distinct CDR3 sequences, the top ten clones capture 1.5% to 2% of the sample. What was sequenced was blood. Receptors were obtained from a human donor with ulcerative colitis or Crohn's disease, or a healthy co-twin of an affected twin (not recorded which).

CDR3 sequence reads: CASSFSSQVEAFF. The genes are TRBV5-1 and TRBJ1-1. CDR1 is SGHRS and CDR2 is YFSETQ in the germline V gene. This CDR3 comprises 13 residues.

The chain couples TRBV5-1 to TRBJ1-6; TCRdb gives TRBD1 as the D gene, but with no DNA this cannot be confirmed. CDR3 size: 16 residues. From germline, CDR1 is SGHRS and CDR2 YFSETQ. The CDR3 sequence is CASSPQGQVNNSPLHF.

V is TRBV7-2 and J is TRBJ1-2. Germline V gene sequence: CDR1 SGHTA, CDR2 FQGNSA. CDR3 length equals 14 residues. The CDR3 sequence is CASSPTSANYGYTF.

This chain uses TRBV5-1 with TRBJ2-1; the D gene TCRdb calls, TRBD2, cannot be checked with no DNA. The CDR3 runs to 15 residues. Germline values: CDR1 SGHRS, CDR2 YFSETQ. The CDR3: CASSSPVGGGNEQFF.

The chain is built from TRBV5-6 and TRBJ2-2; TCRdb's D call of TRBD1 is untestable without DNA. CDR1 is SGHDT, CDR2 YYEEEE, per germline. The CDR3 length is 13 residues. The CDR3 region is CASSFDRVGELFF.

The genes are TRBV20-1 and TRBJ2-4. This CDR3 comprises 16 residues. Germline CDR1 reads DFQATT; CDR2 reads SNEGSKA (reference sequence). The CDR3 is CSARMALGLAKNIQYF.

The CDR3 loop reads CASSPDSGGELFF. The V gene is TRBV18, the J gene TRBJ2-2. CDR1 is KGHSH, CDR2 LQKENI, per germline. The CDR3 length is 13 residues.